Given below is one TCR beta chain in context. The sample originates from a study of blood T cell repertoires in COVID-19. Whole-study context: Both acute and convalescent COVID-19 samples were obtained from the United States, Italy and Spain. Nucleic acid was either cDNA or gDNA, and it came from T cells, B-cell-depleted T cells, or PBMCs.

In the original workflow: Cell counts per sample came from amplifying reference gene primers. Libraries were prepared by immunoSEQ multiplex PCR; TCRdb keeps only in-frame clonotypes and omits some of them. That table furnishes V, J and clone size, whereas the DNA furnished D and trimming. The sample contains 45,000 to 65,000 clones, nearly 80% of which appear only once. With V trimmed by 0 bases and J by 8 bases, 7 bases remained unmatched. This CDR3 is 15 amino acids long. The germline V gene encodes CDR1 SGHRS and CDR2 YFSETQ. This clonotype was obtained from a human donor in a cohort sampled during active COVID-19. The chain has TRBV5-1 and TRBJ1-4; 7 nucleotides align to TRBD1. The specimen was peripheral blood. In DNA, the CDR3 is TGCGCCAGCAGCTTGGCCTTGGCCAGGGGGGAAAAACTGTTTTTT. Amino acids: CASSLALARGEKLFF. The full variable domain, with the rest looked up from reference TRBV5-1 and TRBJ1-4, is KAGVTQTPRYLIKTRGQQVTLSCSPISGHRSVSWYQQTPGQGLQFLFEYFSETQRNKGNFPGRFSGRQFSNSRSEMNVSTLELGDSALYLCASSLALARGEKLFFGSGTQLSVL.